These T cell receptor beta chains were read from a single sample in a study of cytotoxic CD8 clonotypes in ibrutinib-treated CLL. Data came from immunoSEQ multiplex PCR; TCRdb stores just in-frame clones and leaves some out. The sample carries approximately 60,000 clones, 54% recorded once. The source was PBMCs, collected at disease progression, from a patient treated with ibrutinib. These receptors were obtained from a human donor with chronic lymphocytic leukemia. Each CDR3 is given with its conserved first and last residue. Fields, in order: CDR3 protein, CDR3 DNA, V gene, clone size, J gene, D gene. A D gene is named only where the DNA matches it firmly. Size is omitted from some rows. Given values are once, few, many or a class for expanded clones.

cdr3_aa: CASSTGQGPYGYTF
cdr3_nt: TGTGCCAGTAGTACGGGACAGGGTCCCTATGGCTACACCTTC
v_call: TRBV19
clone_size: -
j_call: TRBJ1-2
d_call: TRBD1

cdr3_aa: CASSSLSYEQYF
cdr3_nt: TGTGCCAGCAGTTCCCTCTCCTACGAGCAGTACTTC
v_call: TRBV28
clone_size: -
j_call: TRBJ2-7
d_call: -

cdr3_aa: CASSVTTSGRAWEQFF
cdr3_nt: TGTGCCAGCAGCGTAACGACTAGCGGGAGGGCTTGGGAGCAGTTCTTC
v_call: TRBV7-9
clone_size: -
j_call: TRBJ2-1
d_call: TRBD2

cdr3_aa: CSARERDTQYF
cdr3_nt: TGCAGTGCTAGAGAGCGGGATACGCAGTATTTT
v_call: TRBV20-1
clone_size: -
j_call: TRBJ2-3
d_call: -

cdr3_aa: CASSIGRSWRQETQYF
cdr3_nt: TGTGCCAGTAGTATTGGTCGCTCCTGGAGGCAAGAGACCCAGTACTTC
v_call: TRBV19
clone_size: few
j_call: TRBJ2-5
d_call: -

cdr3_aa: CASRRNYGYTF
cdr3_nt: TGTGCCAGCCGACGTAACTATGGCTACACCTTC
v_call: TRBV6-1
clone_size: -
j_call: TRBJ1-2
d_call: -

cdr3_aa: CASSLVAQPYSYEQYF
cdr3_nt: TGTGCCAGCAGCTTAGTTGCACAGCCTTACTCCTACGAGCAGTACTTC
v_call: TRBV7-2
clone_size: -
j_call: TRBJ2-7
d_call: -

cdr3_aa: CASSQCCGTGNSPLHF
cdr3_nt: TGCGCCAGCAGTCAATGCTGCGGGACAGGTAATTCACCCCTCCACTTT
v_call: TRBV23-1
clone_size: few
j_call: TRBJ1-6
d_call: TRBD1

cdr3_aa: CASGLVQPNYGYTF
cdr3_nt: TGTGCTAGTGGTTTGGTACAACCTAACTATGGCTACACCTTC
v_call: TRBV12-5
clone_size: once
j_call: TRBJ1-2
d_call: -

cdr3_aa: CASSIPRQSPQYF
cdr3_nt: TGTGCCAGTAGTATACCAAGACAGTCCCCGCAGTATTTT
v_call: TRBV19
clone_size: few
j_call: TRBJ2-3
d_call: -

cdr3_aa: CASSRDRVSTGELFF
cdr3_nt: TGTGCCAGCAGCCGTGACAGGGTTTCCACCGGGGAGCTGTTTTTT
v_call: TRBV28
clone_size: -
j_call: TRBJ2-2
d_call: TRBD1

cdr3_aa: CASSRGQGTGYTF
cdr3_nt: TGCGCCAGCAGCCGGGGACAGGGGACTGGCTACACCTTC
v_call: TRBV5-1
clone_size: -
j_call: TRBJ1-2
d_call: TRBD1

cdr3_aa: CASSQDRVTEAFF
cdr3_nt: TGTGCCAGCAGCCAAGACAGGGTCACTGAAGCTTTCTTT
v_call: TRBV14
clone_size: -
j_call: TRBJ1-1
d_call: -

cdr3_aa: CASSMGQDSYEQYF
cdr3_nt: TGTGCCAGTAGTATGGGGCAAGACTCCTACGAGCAGTACTTC
v_call: TRBV19
clone_size: -
j_call: TRBJ2-7
d_call: -

cdr3_aa: CASSIAGTSGSTTQYF
cdr3_nt: TGTGCCAGTAGTATAGCCGGGACTAGCGGGAGTACGACGCAGTATTTT
v_call: TRBV19
clone_size: few
j_call: TRBJ2-3
d_call: TRBD2

cdr3_aa: CASSLVLGGSTDTQYF
cdr3_nt: TGTGCCAGCAGCTTAGTGTTGGGCGGGAGCACAGATACGCAGTATTTT
v_call: TRBV7-2
clone_size: -
j_call: TRBJ2-3
d_call: -

cdr3_aa: CASSEVDGYTF
cdr3_nt: TGTGCCAGCAGTGAGGTGGATGGCTACACCTTC
v_call: TRBV2
clone_size: few
j_call: TRBJ1-2
d_call: -

cdr3_aa: CATSRDVGSYNEQFF
cdr3_nt: TGTGCCACCAGCAGAGATGTAGGCAGCTACAATGAGCAGTTCTTC
v_call: TRBV15
clone_size: -
j_call: TRBJ2-1
d_call: -

cdr3_aa: CASSLEGTGGGYTF
cdr3_nt: TGTGCCAGCAGCTTAGAAGGGACAGGGGGTGGCTACACCTTC
v_call: TRBV7-9
clone_size: -
j_call: TRBJ1-2
d_call: TRBD1

cdr3_aa: CASSQTPGAQYF
cdr3_nt: TGTGCCAGCAGTCAGACTCCCGGGGCGCAGTACTTC
v_call: TRBV6-5
clone_size: few
j_call: TRBJ2-7
d_call: -

cdr3_aa: CASSEVKTGTGAWKGSNEQFF
cdr3_nt: TGCGCCAGCAGTGAAGTGAAAACCGGGACAGGGGCCTGGAAGGGGTCCAATGAGCAGTTCTTC
v_call: TRBV10-1
clone_size: -
j_call: TRBJ2-1
d_call: TRBD1

cdr3_aa: CASSTGSTDTQYF
cdr3_nt: TGTGCCAGCAGTACCGGGAGCACAGATACGCAGTATTTT
v_call: TRBV7-8
clone_size: -
j_call: TRBJ2-3
d_call: -

cdr3_aa: CASTVRSGAPSEQYF
cdr3_nt: TGTGCCAGCACCGTAAGGTCCGGCGCCCCAAGTGAGCAGTACTTC
v_call: TRBV2
clone_size: -
j_call: TRBJ2-7
d_call: -

cdr3_aa: CASSLDYSGYGYTF
cdr3_nt: TGTGCCAGCAGCTTGGATTACAGTGGGTATGGCTACACCTTC
v_call: TRBV5-5
clone_size: few
j_call: TRBJ1-2
d_call: -

cdr3_aa: CASSFQGTQDEQFF
cdr3_nt: TGTGCCAGCAGTTTTCAGGGGACTCAGGATGAGCAGTTCTTC
v_call: TRBV28
clone_size: -
j_call: TRBJ2-1
d_call: -

cdr3_aa: CSVFGGEGNYGYTF
cdr3_nt: TGCAGCGTTTTCGGCGGCGAGGGAAACTATGGCTACACCTTC
v_call: TRBV29-1
clone_size: few
j_call: TRBJ1-2
d_call: -

cdr3_aa: CASSPFSGNTIYF
cdr3_nt: TGTGCCAGCAGCCCGTTTTCTGGAAACACCATATATTTT
v_call: TRBV11-2
clone_size: once
j_call: TRBJ1-3
d_call: -

cdr3_aa: CASSLGSGWRETQYF
cdr3_nt: TGTGCCAGCAGCTTAGGCAGCGGATGGCGAGAGACCCAGTACTTC
v_call: TRBV7-8
clone_size: -
j_call: TRBJ2-5
d_call: -

cdr3_aa: CASRPRLAGGGDTQYF
cdr3_nt: TGTGCCAGCAGGCCGAGACTAGCGGGAGGAGGAGATACGCAGTATTTT
v_call: TRBV28
clone_size: few
j_call: TRBJ2-3
d_call: TRBD2

cdr3_aa: CASSLVRQVEYEQYF
cdr3_nt: TGTGCCAGCAGCTTAGTGCGGCAGGTTGAATACGAGCAGTACTTC
v_call: TRBV7-8
clone_size: -
j_call: TRBJ2-7
d_call: -

cdr3_aa: CASSLQGDTQYF
cdr3_nt: TGTGCCAGCAGTTTACAAGGAGATACGCAGTATTTT
v_call: TRBV27
clone_size: -
j_call: TRBJ2-3
d_call: -

cdr3_aa: CASSVLGTANEQFF
cdr3_nt: TGTGCCAGCAGCGTCCTAGGGACGGCCAATGAGCAGTTCTTC
v_call: TRBV9
clone_size: few
j_call: TRBJ2-1
d_call: -

cdr3_aa: CASSLGVGTDTQYF
cdr3_nt: TGCGCCAGCAGCCTGGGGGTGGGGACAGATACGCAGTATTTT
v_call: TRBV4-1
clone_size: once
j_call: TRBJ2-3
d_call: -

cdr3_aa: CASSLAVETGSTPYEQYF
cdr3_nt: TGTGCCAGCAGCTTAGCGGTTGAGACAGGTTCCACTCCGTACGAGCAGTACTTC
v_call: TRBV7-2
clone_size: few
j_call: TRBJ2-7
d_call: -

cdr3_aa: CASSHIYTGSREAFF
cdr3_nt: TGTGCCAGCAGTCATATCTACACAGGGTCCCGTGAAGCTTTCTTT
v_call: TRBV27
clone_size: -
j_call: TRBJ1-1
d_call: -

cdr3_aa: CASSLDHGYTF
cdr3_nt: TGCGCCAGCAGCTTGGACCATGGCTACACCTTC
v_call: TRBV5-1
clone_size: -
j_call: TRBJ1-2
d_call: -

cdr3_aa: CASSLVIQETQYF
cdr3_nt: TGTGCCAGCAGTTTAGTTATACAAGAGACCCAGTACTTC
v_call: TRBV28
clone_size: -
j_call: TRBJ2-5
d_call: -

cdr3_aa: CASSLENGGEQFF
cdr3_nt: TGTGCCAGCAGTTTAGAAAACGGGGGGGAGCAGTTCTTC
v_call: TRBV27
clone_size: -
j_call: TRBJ2-1
d_call: TRBD2

cdr3_aa: CASSAGGYQPQHF
cdr3_nt: TGCGCCAGCAGCGCAGGGGGTTACCAGCCCCAGCATTTT
v_call: TRBV10-2
clone_size: -
j_call: TRBJ1-5
d_call: TRBD1

cdr3_aa: CASIASYQETQYF
cdr3_nt: TGTGCCAGCATAGCCTCATACCAAGAGACCCAGTACTTC
v_call: TRBV28
clone_size: once
j_call: TRBJ2-5
d_call: -

cdr3_aa: CASSLTPSYEQYF
cdr3_nt: TGTGCCAGCAGCTTAACCCCATCCTACGAGCAGTACTTC
v_call: TRBV7-6
clone_size: -
j_call: TRBJ2-7
d_call: -

cdr3_aa: CASSEEGQGAFYEQYF
cdr3_nt: TGTGCCAGCAGTGAGGAAGGACAGGGGGCATTTTACGAGCAGTACTTC
v_call: TRBV6-1
clone_size: -
j_call: TRBJ2-7
d_call: TRBD1

cdr3_aa: CASSFFKGYTDTQYF
cdr3_nt: TGTGCCAGCAGTTTCTTCAAGGGGTACACAGATACGCAGTATTTT
v_call: TRBV28
clone_size: -
j_call: TRBJ2-3
d_call: -

cdr3_aa: CASSVGGQEQPQHF
cdr3_nt: TGTGCCAGTTCTGTCGGGGGGCAAGAACAGCCCCAGCATTTT
v_call: TRBV18
clone_size: -
j_call: TRBJ1-5
d_call: -

cdr3_aa: CASQLNSGKGQFF
cdr3_nt: TGCGCCAGCCAACTAAATAGCGGGAAAGGACAGTTCTTC
v_call: TRBV5-1
clone_size: -
j_call: TRBJ2-1
d_call: TRBD2